The 19 T cell receptor beta chains given below trace back to one sample, sequenced in a study of OX40 agonist ivuxolimab in advanced cancers. The table came from immunoSEQ multiplex PCR; TCRdb's copy has only in-frame clones and leaves some out. Here the sample spans about 68,000 clones, 91% being singletons. The source material was CD4+ or CD8+ T cells sorted from blood, sampled in a trial of the OX40 agonist ivuxolimab. The source is an adult with an advanced solid tumor such as melanoma, head and neck, liver or kidney cancer.

The V and J genes are TRBV29-1 and TRBJ1-1; TRBD1 aligns across 7 bases. The junction had 8 bases not matched to a gene; V was cut back by 7 bases and J by 6 bases. The germline CDR1 and CDR2 sequences are SQVTM and ANQGSEA. The CDR3 has 12 residues. CDR3 protein: CSGKTGISEAFF. In DNA, the CDR3 is TGCAGCGGTAAGACAGGGATTTCTGAAGCTTTCTTT.

This chain joins TRBV30 and TRBJ2-7, with D maybe TRBD2 (8 bases). The CDR3 totals 14 residues. Germline CDR1 GTSNPN, CDR2 SVGIG (reference sequence). V dropped 5 bases and J dropped 7 bases, with 21 bases sitting between them. The CDR3 coding sequence is TGTGCCTGGCAGGGGGGGAGCGGGAGAAGAGAGCAGTACTTC. Its protein product is CAWQGGSGRREQYF.

The rearrangement uses TRBV12-5 and TRBJ1-5; no reliable D call. Looked up from germline, CDR1 is LGHNT and CDR2 is FRNRAP. The CDR3 length is 13 residues. V shed 6 bases and J shed 2 bases, with 8 bases lying between them. The CDR3 DNA reads as TGTGCTAGTGGCCCGAGGGGCAATCAGCCCCAGCATTTT. It translates to CASGPRGNQPQHF.

This clone has a handful of counts. The genes are TRBV4-1 and TRBJ1-5; D is unresolved. There are 16 residues in the CDR3. Trimming left V 3 bases short and J 3 bases short, with 15 bases between. The V gene's germline CDR1 is MGHRA and CDR2 YSYEKL. The CDR3 region is CASSHVGSYTNQPQHF. The DNA of the CDR3 is TGCGCCAGCAGCCATGTAGGGTCCTACACCAATCAGCCCCAGCATTTT.

The genes are TRBV6-5 and TRBJ1-2; tentatively, D is TRBD1 (5 bases). From germline, CDR1 is MNHEY and CDR2 SVGAGI. Deletions cut 4 bases from V and 5 bases from J, with 14 bases between. The CDR3 is made up of 14 amino acids. The CDR3 nucleotides read TGTGCCAGCAGTTCGGGGCAGGGCAGATATGGCTACACCTTC. Translation: CASSSGQGRYGYTF.

The CDR3 sequence is CASSQNYGSMNTEAFF. The CDR3 region has the DNA TGTGCCAGCAGCCAAAACTACGGATCAATGAACACTGAAGCTTTCTTT. J is TRBJ1-1 and V is TRBV14; D is ambiguous. The CDR3 consists of 16 residues. Germline loops: CDR1 SGHDN, CDR2 FVKESK. V lost 2 bases to trimming and J lost 0 bases, with 13 bases between them.

The CDR3 coding sequence is TGTGCCAGCAGTCCTCTTAGGGGTCCGAACACTGAAGCTTTCTTT. Protein: CASSPLRGPNTEAFF. V gene TRBV27 combines with J gene TRBJ1-1; TRBD1 is a possible D gene (5 bases). There are 15 residues in the CDR3. V was pared by 5 bases and J by 1 base, with 14 bases between. Looked up from germline, CDR1 is MNHEY and CDR2 is SMNVEV (reference sequence).

The chain carries TRBV11-2 and TRBJ2-1, with 9 bases identical to TRBD2. V lost 1 base to trimming and J lost 0 bases; unmatched junction nucleotides: 4. This CDR3 spans 17 amino acids. Germline V CDR1 and CDR2: SGHAT, FQNNGV. The CDR3 coding sequence is TGTGCCAGCAGCTTAGCCGGACTAGCGAGCTCCTACAATGAGCAGTTCTTC. It is translated as CASSLAGLASSYNEQFF.

The rearrangement joins TRBV11-2 to TRBJ1-1; D may be TRBD1 (6 bases). The germline gives CDR1 SGHAT, CDR2 FQNNGV. The CDR3 consists of 17 residues. Trimming stripped 6 bases from V and 1 base from J, with 21 bases between. CDR3 sequence reads: CASRSGTLASGNTEAFF. DNA of the CDR3: TGTGCCAGCAGGTCCGGGACACTCGCCAGTGGGAACACTGAAGCTTTCTTT.

This clone has more than one count but fewer than ten. The chain is built from TRBV5-1 and TRBJ2-3; weak D call: TRBD2 (5 bases). V shed 3 bases and J shed 6 bases, with 23 bases lying between them. The CDR3 runs to 17 residues. In germline, CDR1 is SGHRS, CDR2 YFSETQ. The CDR3 reads CASSSTSAVINADTQYF. For the CDR3, the DNA is TGCGCCAGCAGCTCTACTTCAGCGGTTATCAACGCGGATACGCAGTATTTT.

The J gene is TRBJ2-3, the V gene TRBV7-8; D may be TRBD1 (6 bases). This CDR3 has 15 amino acids. With 4 bases removed from V and 1 base from J, the gap between germline ends came to 12 bases. CDR1 is SGHVS and CDR2 is FQNEAQ in the germline V gene. The CDR3 bases are TGTGCCAGCAGCTCCCCAGGGGCCGGCACAGATACGCAGTATTTT. Translation gives CASSSPGAGTDTQYF.

V is TRBV29-1 and J is TRBJ1-3, with unresolved D. The CDR3 sequence is 14 residues long. From germline, CDR1 is SQVTM and CDR2 ANQGSEA. V lost 5 bases and J 0 bases, leaving 11 bases between the germline ends. CDR3 nucleotide sequence: TGCAGCGTTTCCCAGGACCTCTCTGGAAACACCATATATTTT. This gives the protein CSVSQDLSGNTIYF.

The J gene is TRBJ2-4, the V gene TRBV28, with 8 bases that match TRBD1. Per germline, CDR1 MDHEN and CDR2 SYDVKM. Germline trimming cut 6 bases from V and 8 bases from J; bases unmatched to any gene: 12. CDR3 length: 15 residues. In DNA form, the CDR3 reads TGTGCCAGCAGCCATCCGGACAGGGATAGTTACATTCAGTACTTC. This codes for CASSHPDRDSYIQYF.

The chain carries TRBV28 and TRBJ1-2; D unclear. The length of the CDR3 is 11 residues. Trimming removed 3 bases from V and 5 bases from J, with 4 bases in between. Germline lookup yields CDR1 MDHEN and CDR2 SYDVKM. This chain's CDR3 is CASSFIYGYTF. For the CDR3, the DNA is TGTGCCAGCAGTTTTATTTATGGCTACACCTTC.

This clone appeared a single time. The chain joins TRBV25-1 to TRBJ1-1; possible D gene TRBD1, 6 bases. Trimming stripped 3 bases from V and 5 bases from J, with 13 bases between. The CDR3 runs 14 residues. Germline CDR1 reads MGHDK; CDR2 reads SYGVNS. CDR3 nucleotide sequence: TGTGCCAGCAGTGAGTACAGGGATGTGACTGAAGCTTTCTTT. It translates to CASSEYRDVTEAFF.

The rearrangement uses TRBV7-3 and TRBJ2-1; TRBD2 matches at 10 bases. The CDR3 has 14 residues. CDR1 SGHTA and CDR2 FQGTGA come from the germline V gene. The V segment lost 6 bases and the J segment 5 bases; nucleotides outside the gene matches: 4. The CDR3 spells CASRTSGTDNEQFF. The CDR3 DNA is TGTGCCAGCAGAACTAGCGGGACCGACAATGAGCAGTTCTTC.

This clone came up a few times. The chain uses TRBV6-5 and TRBJ2-7; 9 positions agree with TRBD1. Trimming cost V 0 bases and J 2 bases; bases outside gene matches: 2. The CDR3 spans 15 residues. The germline V gene has CDR1 MNHEY and CDR2 SVGAGI. CDR3 nucleotide sequence: TGTGCCAGCAGTTACTCCGGGACAGGGACCTACGAGCAGTACTTC. Translated: CASSYSGTGTYEQYF.

This chain connects TRBV5-6 to TRBJ2-7, with TRBD2 as a possible D gene (6 bases). Germline-derived CDR1 and CDR2 are SGHDT and YYEEEE. The CDR3 covers 15 residues. V lost 0 bases to trimming and J lost 2 bases, with 12 bases between them. The CDR3, as DNA: TGTGCCAGCAGCTTGGGGGCTAGCGCAACCTACGAGCAGTACTTC. It yields the protein CASSLGASATYEQYF.

This clone was recorded once. This chain joins TRBV5-8 and TRBJ2-7; D assignment may be TRBD1 or TRBD2 (5 bases each). V was shortened by 3 bases and J by 2 bases, with 12 bases between the two germline ends. Germline CDR1 and CDR2: SGHTS and YDEGEE. This CDR3 spans 14 amino acids. Here the CDR3 DNA reads TGTGCCAGCAGCTCGGGACGGCCGACCTACGAGCAGTACTTC. Translating gives CASSSGRPTYEQYF.